This T cell receptor (beta chain) was sequenced in a study of OX40 agonist ivuxolimab in advanced cancers. About the research overall: Under the entry rules, prior anti-PD-1, anti-PD-L1 or anti-CTLA-4 therapy was allowed, and approximately 40% had some.

The V gene lost 3 bases and the J gene lost 2 bases, with 8 bases spanning the gap. This CDR3 spans 13 amino acids. Looked up from germline, CDR1 is WNHNN and CDR2 is SYGVQD (reference sequence). Peripheral blood came from all dose cohorts at three timepoints. Assay: immunoSEQ multiplex PCR; the TCRdb copy retains only in-frame clones and omits some. The repertoire has some 150,000 clones, under 95% of them found once; the top ten carry approximately 0.99%. The sample consisted of CD4+ or CD8+ T cells sorted from blood, taken in a trial of the OX40 agonist ivuxolimab. The rearrangement links TRBV10-1 to TRBJ2-7; D call uncertain. This receptor was obtained from an adult with an advanced solid tumor such as melanoma, head and neck, liver or kidney cancer. CDR3 region: CASSEVRPYEQYF. The CDR3 nucleotides read TGCGCCAGCAGTGAAGTCCGACCCTACGAGCAGTACTTC.